This TCR beta chain was found in a study of cytomegalovirus exposure and HLA in healthy donors. The wider study: The approximately 120 validation repertoires used the same platform as the 650 to 800 first-cohort repertoires, a later analysis reported. Study-wide results and limits: Most sequenced TCRs were rare (though some public TCRs occurred in many donors). Some TCR beta chains (around 180 of them) were listed as cytomegalovirus-associated. The tendency of first-cohort TCR clusters to co-occur in the 100 to 150 validation repertoires was identified by a subsequent analysis.

Assay: immunoSEQ multiplex PCR; the TCRdb copy retains only in-frame clones and omits some. The sample records about 160,000 clones, roughly nine tenths being singletons. V shed 4 bases and J shed 6 bases, with 10 bases lying between them. This CDR3 contains 12 residues. The V gene's germline CDR1 is SGHNT and CDR2 YYREEE (reference sequence). In regard to this clone: What it binds is not known.

This sequence originates from a woman under 30 in good health and CMV-seropositive. This chain connects TRBV5-4 to TRBJ1-2, with D unclear. Sequencing was done on a sample of PBMCs. The CDR3 sequence: CASSLPTDGYTF. CDR3 DNA: TGTGCCAGCAGCCTTCCAACTGATGGCTACACCTTC.